The rows below give T cell receptor beta chains drawn from one sample of a study of T-cell reconstitution after alpha-beta-depleted transplantation in children. Using its own MiXCR run on the PCR reads, TCRdb lists one record per CDR3 protein. The table includes over 550,000 distinct CDR3 sequences, about 10% detected once. Sequenced here: PBMCs from the stem cell graft donor, sampled from the stem cell graft. All receptors come from a human donor who donated a stem cell graft to a child with acute myeloid leukemia. The CDR3 runs from the conserved cysteine through the conserved F or W. D genes are given only for firm matches. Clone size is shown for a subset of rows, as once, few, many or a class of expanded clone.

J gene: TRBJ2-7; CDR3 length: 14; clone size: many; D gene: NA; V gene: TRBV12-5; CDR3 DNA: TGTGCTAGTGCCACCGGGACGGATTCCTACGAGCAGTACTTC; CDR3 protein: CASATGTDSYEQYF
J gene: TRBJ2-7; CDR3 length: 16; clone size: few; D gene: TRBD2; V gene: TRBV18; CDR3 DNA: TGTGCCAGCTCACCACCAGGACTAGCGGGAGGCCACGAGCAGTACTTC; CDR3 protein: CASSPPGLAGGHEQYF
J gene: TRBJ2-3; CDR3 length: 14; clone size: many; D gene: NA; V gene: TRBV7-2; CDR3 DNA: TGTGCCAGCAGCTTAAGCGGAGGCCTGGGTACGCAGTATTTT; CDR3 protein: CASSLSGGLGTQYF
J gene: TRBJ2-1; CDR3 length: 18; clone size: many; D gene: NA; V gene: TRBV4-3; CDR3 DNA: TGCGCCAGCAGCCAAGATCCCTCTGCGGGGAGCTCCTACAATGAGCAGTTCTTC; CDR3 protein: CASSQDPSAGSSYNEQFF
J gene: TRBJ1-3; CDR3 length: 15; clone size: many; D gene: NA; V gene: TRBV20-1; CDR3 DNA: TGCAGTGCTAGAGTATCTCAGGGAACGGGAAACACCATATATTTT; CDR3 protein: CSARVSQGTGNTIYF
J gene: TRBJ1-1; CDR3 length: 15; clone size: many; D gene: TRBD1; V gene: TRBV7-3; CDR3 DNA: TGTGCCAGCAGCTTACTAGGACAGGGGTCCACTGAAGCTTTCTTT; CDR3 protein: CASSLLGQGSTEAFF
J gene: TRBJ1-3; CDR3 length: 14; clone size: NA; D gene: NA; V gene: TRBV29-1; CDR3 DNA: TGCAGCGTCAGAGACACACTCTCTGGAAACACCATATATTTT; CDR3 protein: CSVRDTLSGNTIYF
J gene: TRBJ2-1; CDR3 length: 15; clone size: NA; D gene: TRBD2; V gene: TRBV19; CDR3 DNA: TGTGCCAGTAGTATAGGAGGAAGCGGGAGGGGTGAGCAGTTCTTC; CDR3 protein: CASSIGGSGRGEQFF
J gene: TRBJ2-2; CDR3 length: 14; clone size: NA; D gene: NA; V gene: TRBV18; CDR3 DNA: TGTGCCAGCTCACCACTCTTAGAAGCCGGGGAGCTGTTTTTT; CDR3 protein: CASSPLLEAGELFF
J gene: TRBJ2-3; CDR3 length: 17; clone size: many; D gene: TRBD1; V gene: TRBV28; CDR3 DNA: TGTGCCAGCAGCTCTGCTACCCGGGACAGGGCCTTGTATACGCAGTATTTT; CDR3 protein: CASSSATRDRALYTQYF
J gene: TRBJ2-1; CDR3 length: 15; clone size: few; D gene: NA; V gene: TRBV12-3/TRBV12-4; CDR3 DNA: TGTGCCAGCAGTTTAGGGGGGGCGCAGGGCAATGAGCAGTTCTTC; CDR3 protein: CASSLGGAQGNEQFF
J gene: TRBJ2-5; CDR3 length: 13; clone size: NA; D gene: TRBD1; V gene: TRBV28; CDR3 DNA: TGTGCCAGCAGCCTACAGGGGGCTGAGACCCAGTACTTC; CDR3 protein: CASSLQGAETQYF
J gene: TRBJ2-7; CDR3 length: 17; clone size: NA; D gene: NA; V gene: TRBV4-3; CDR3 DNA: TGCGCCAGCAGCCAAGATCTATGGGGGGGCGCATACTACGAGCAGTACTTC; CDR3 protein: CASSQDLWGGAYYEQYF
J gene: TRBJ1-3; CDR3 length: 15; clone size: NA; D gene: NA; V gene: TRBV7-9; CDR3 DNA: TGTGCCAGCAGCTTATCGGGGGAGTTAGGAAACACCATATATTTT; CDR3 protein: CASSLSGELGNTIYF
J gene: TRBJ2-1; CDR3 length: 15; clone size: NA; D gene: NA; V gene: TRBV6-2/TRBV6-3; CDR3 DNA: TGTGCCAGCAGTTACGTCGGAGGGGTAACCAATGAGCAGTTCTTC; CDR3 protein: CASSYVGGVTNEQFF
J gene: TRBJ2-7; CDR3 length: 13; clone size: many; D gene: TRBD1; V gene: TRBV28; CDR3 DNA: TGTGCCAGCGGACCGGGACAGAGAAACGAGCAGTACTTC; CDR3 protein: CASGPGQRNEQYF
J gene: TRBJ2-5; CDR3 length: 16; clone size: few; D gene: TRBD2; V gene: TRBV7-2; CDR3 DNA: TGTGCCAGCAGCCCACCGGGACTAGTGACCCAAGAGACCCAGTACTTC; CDR3 protein: CASSPPGLVTQETQYF
J gene: TRBJ2-1; CDR3 length: 13; clone size: NA; D gene: NA; V gene: TRBV20-1; CDR3 DNA: TGCAGTGCTCGAGCGAGGGCGGGCAATGAGCAGTTCTTC; CDR3 protein: CSARARAGNEQFF
J gene: TRBJ1-2; CDR3 length: 11; clone size: few; D gene: NA; V gene: TRBV6-5; CDR3 DNA: TGTGCCAGCAGCCGGGGGGGTGGCTACACCTTC; CDR3 protein: CASSRGGGYTF
J gene: TRBJ1-5; CDR3 length: 13; clone size: few; D gene: NA; V gene: TRBV12-3/TRBV12-4; CDR3 DNA: TGTGCCAGCAGTCGCTGGGGTGATCAGCCCCAGCATTTT; CDR3 protein: CASSRWGDQPQHF
J gene: TRBJ2-3; CDR3 length: 16; clone size: many; D gene: TRBD1; V gene: TRBV11-2; CDR3 DNA: TGTGCCAGCAGCTCGGACAGGGGGCGTATCACAGATACGCAGTATTTT; CDR3 protein: CASSSDRGRITDTQYF
J gene: TRBJ2-3; CDR3 length: 15; clone size: NA; D gene: NA; V gene: TRBV7-9; CDR3 DNA: TGTGCCAGCAGCGTACCTCGGGGCGGCACAGATACGCAGTATTTT; CDR3 protein: CASSVPRGGTDTQYF
J gene: TRBJ2-2; CDR3 length: 17; clone size: NA; D gene: NA; V gene: TRBV4-3; CDR3 DNA: TGCGCCAGCAGCCAAGTTGGGGGCGGGAGAGGCGCCGGGGAGCTGTTTTTT; CDR3 protein: CASSQVGGGRGAGELFF
J gene: TRBJ2-6; CDR3 length: 17; clone size: NA; D gene: TRBD1; V gene: TRBV7-3; CDR3 DNA: TGTGCCAGCAGCTCCCCGGGACAGGGTGGAGGGGCCAACGTCCTGACTTTC; CDR3 protein: CASSSPGQGGGANVLTF
J gene: TRBJ1-1; CDR3 length: 10; clone size: many; D gene: NA; V gene: TRBV2; CDR3 DNA: TGTGCCAGCCGGAACACTGAAGCTTTCTTT; CDR3 protein: CASRNTEAFF
J gene: TRBJ2-5; CDR3 length: 15; clone size: few; D gene: NA; V gene: TRBV28; CDR3 DNA: TGTGCCAGCAGTTCTCTTTCAACTGCGCAAGAGACCCAGTACTTC; CDR3 protein: CASSSLSTAQETQYF
J gene: TRBJ2-7; CDR3 length: 14; clone size: NA; D gene: NA; V gene: TRBV7-8; CDR3 DNA: TGTGCCAGCAGCTTCACCGGCGCCATGTACGAGCAGTACTTC; CDR3 protein: CASSFTGAMYEQYF
J gene: TRBJ2-5; CDR3 length: 16; clone size: few; D gene: NA; V gene: TRBV5-1; CDR3 DNA: TGCGCCAGCAGCTTGGCCGCGGCACAGGCCCAAGAGACCCAGTACTTC; CDR3 protein: CASSLAAAQAQETQYF
J gene: TRBJ1-4; CDR3 length: 14; clone size: few; D gene: TRBD1; V gene: TRBV20-1; CDR3 DNA: TGCAGTGCTAGAGAACAGGGGGCGCGTGAAAAACTGTTTTTT; CDR3 protein: CSAREQGAREKLFF
J gene: TRBJ1-5; CDR3 length: 14; clone size: few; D gene: NA; V gene: TRBV19; CDR3 DNA: TGTGCCAGTAAGCCGGGAGGGACTAATCAGCCCCAGCATTTT; CDR3 protein: CASKPGGTNQPQHF
J gene: TRBJ2-7; CDR3 length: 17; clone size: NA; D gene: NA; V gene: TRBV14; CDR3 DNA: TGTGCCAGCAGCCAAAGCTTTGTCCCGGGACACGGCTACGAGCAGTACTTC; CDR3 protein: CASSQSFVPGHGYEQYF
J gene: TRBJ2-1; CDR3 length: 15; clone size: few; D gene: TRBD1; V gene: TRBV6-9; CDR3 DNA: TGTGCCAGCCCATGCCGCGACAGGGCCTACAATGAGCAGTTCTTC; CDR3 protein: CASPCRDRAYNEQFF
J gene: TRBJ2-1; CDR3 length: 15; clone size: few; D gene: TRBD2; V gene: TRBV27; CDR3 DNA: TGTGCCAGCAGACCCGGGACTAGCGGGATGGGTGAGCAGTTCTTC; CDR3 protein: CASRPGTSGMGEQFF
J gene: TRBJ2-7; CDR3 length: 14; clone size: NA; D gene: NA; V gene: TRBV3-1; CDR3 DNA: TGTGCCAGCAGCCAAGTGGCAGGCGGAGGCGAGCAGTACTTC; CDR3 protein: CASSQVAGGGEQYF
J gene: TRBJ2-7; CDR3 length: 15; clone size: few; D gene: TRBD2; V gene: TRBV28; CDR3 DNA: TGTGCCAGCACCTCAGAGGGACTAGCGGACTTAGAGCAGTACTTC; CDR3 protein: CASTSEGLADLEQYF
J gene: TRBJ2-1; CDR3 length: 20; clone size: few; D gene: TRBD1; V gene: TRBV7-9; CDR3 DNA: TGTGCCAGCAGCTTAGGCCCCTTTGGCTCCGGACAGGTCGGATACAATGAGCAGTTCTTC; CDR3 protein: CASSLGPFGSGQVGYNEQFF
J gene: TRBJ2-7; CDR3 length: 15; clone size: NA; D gene: TRBD2; V gene: TRBV20-1; CDR3 DNA: TGCAGTGCTCTGCGGCTAGCGGACCCCCCCTACGAGCAGTACTTC; CDR3 protein: CSALRLADPPYEQYF
J gene: TRBJ2-1; CDR3 length: 16; clone size: few; D gene: TRBD2; V gene: TRBV4-3; CDR3 DNA: TGCGCCAGCAGCCAAGCTTTTTCAGCGGGAGGCAATGAGCAGTTCTTC; CDR3 protein: CASSQAFSAGGNEQFF
J gene: TRBJ2-1; CDR3 length: 14; clone size: many; D gene: NA; V gene: TRBV29-1; CDR3 DNA: TGCAGCGTTGAAGGCGGTACTTTCTACAATGAGCAGTTCTTC; CDR3 protein: CSVEGGTFYNEQFF
J gene: TRBJ2-1; CDR3 length: 15; clone size: NA; D gene: NA; V gene: TRBV7-2; CDR3 DNA: TGTGCCAGCAGCTTAGATCCCACTAGGACCCCGGCGCAGTTCTTC; CDR3 protein: CASSLDPTRTPAQFF
J gene: TRBJ2-3; CDR3 length: 14; clone size: NA; D gene: TRBD2; V gene: TRBV6-4; CDR3 DNA: TGTGCCAGCAGTGCAACGGGAGGTCCAGATACGCAGTATTTT; CDR3 protein: CASSATGGPDTQYF
J gene: TRBJ2-3; CDR3 length: 14; clone size: many; D gene: NA; V gene: TRBV27; CDR3 DNA: TGTGCCAGCAGTTTAGCCTCCCTCACAGATACGCAGTATTTT; CDR3 protein: CASSLASLTDTQYF
J gene: TRBJ2-2; CDR3 length: 13; clone size: NA; D gene: NA; V gene: TRBV7-2; CDR3 DNA: TGTGCCAGCAGCCCCCCAGCAGCCGGGGAGCTGTTTTTT; CDR3 protein: CASSPPAAGELFF
J gene: TRBJ2-7; CDR3 length: 14; clone size: NA; D gene: NA; V gene: TRBV7-9; CDR3 DNA: TGTGCCAGCAGCTTCTCTAGTCCCTTTGCGGGGCTGTACTTC; CDR3 protein: CASSFSSPFAGLYF
J gene: TRBJ2-1; CDR3 length: 15; clone size: few; D gene: NA; V gene: TRBV20-1; CDR3 DNA: TGCAGTGCTAGAGTGGCGGCAGGGAGAGACAATGAGCAGTTCTTC; CDR3 protein: CSARVAAGRDNEQFF
J gene: TRBJ2-3; CDR3 length: 17; clone size: NA; D gene: TRBD2; V gene: TRBV5-1; CDR3 DNA: TGCGCCAGCAGCTTCGCCGGACTAGCGGGGTCCACAGATACGCAGTATTTT; CDR3 protein: CASSFAGLAGSTDTQYF
J gene: TRBJ1-1; CDR3 length: 14; clone size: few; D gene: TRBD1; V gene: TRBV24-1; CDR3 DNA: TGTGCCCCAAAACCGGGACAGGGGGCCCTTGAAGCTTTCTTT; CDR3 protein: CAPKPGQGALEAFF
J gene: TRBJ2-3; CDR3 length: 18; clone size: NA; D gene: TRBD2; V gene: TRBV11-2; CDR3 DNA: TGTGCCAGCAGCCTTGGGTCGAGCGGGAGGGCCTCGACAGATACGCAGTATTTT; CDR3 protein: CASSLGSSGRASTDTQYF
J gene: TRBJ2-3; CDR3 length: 13; clone size: few; D gene: NA; V gene: TRBV7-2; CDR3 DNA: TGTGCCAGCAGCTTATTTTTAGGAGATACGCAGTATTTT; CDR3 protein: CASSLFLGDTQYF
J gene: TRBJ1-5; CDR3 length: 17; clone size: NA; D gene: NA; V gene: TRBV20-1; CDR3 DNA: TGCAGTGCTAGAGATGGGGGAGGCAGGCCAAGCAATCAGCCCCAGCATTTT; CDR3 protein: CSARDGGGRPSNQPQHF
J gene: TRBJ2-1; CDR3 length: 16; clone size: few; D gene: NA; V gene: TRBV29-1; CDR3 DNA: TGCAGCGTTTCCCGGGTCAACCCTAGCCCTAGCAATGAGCAGTTCTTC; CDR3 protein: CSVSRVNPSPSNEQFF
J gene: TRBJ1-1; CDR3 length: 15; clone size: NA; D gene: NA; V gene: TRBV20-1; CDR3 DNA: TGCAGTGCTAGAACTTCGGGTAGGGGGAGCACTGAAGCTTTCTTT; CDR3 protein: CSARTSGRGSTEAFF
J gene: TRBJ2-3; CDR3 length: 17; clone size: many; D gene: NA; V gene: TRBV24-1; CDR3 DNA: TGTGCCACCAGTGGAGAGGGCGCGAGCCTTAGCACAGATACGCAGTATTTT; CDR3 protein: CATSGEGASLSTDTQYF
J gene: TRBJ1-5; CDR3 length: 14; clone size: many; D gene: NA; V gene: TRBV10-3; CDR3 DNA: TGTGCCATCAGTGAAGAAGGGGGGAATCAGCCCCAGCATTTT; CDR3 protein: CAISEEGGNQPQHF
J gene: TRBJ2-7; CDR3 length: 14; clone size: many; D gene: NA; V gene: TRBV27; CDR3 DNA: TGTGCCAGCAGTCCCTTAACAACCGCCTACGAGCAGTACTTC; CDR3 protein: CASSPLTTAYEQYF
J gene: TRBJ2-1; CDR3 length: 17; clone size: many; D gene: NA; V gene: TRBV15; CDR3 DNA: TGTGCCACCAGCAGAGGGGACCCCGCAAGCTCCTACAATGAGCAGTTCTTC; CDR3 protein: CATSRGDPASSYNEQFF
J gene: TRBJ2-1; CDR3 length: 15; clone size: NA; D gene: TRBD1; V gene: TRBV4-3; CDR3 DNA: TGCGCCAGCAGCCAAGAAGGGACAGGGTACAATGAGCAGTTCTTC; CDR3 protein: CASSQEGTGYNEQFF
J gene: TRBJ1-5; CDR3 length: 16; clone size: NA; D gene: NA; V gene: TRBV12-3/TRBV12-4; CDR3 DNA: TGTGCCAGCAGTTTAGGGGCAGGGACTAGCAATCAGCCCCAGCATTTT; CDR3 protein: CASSLGAGTSNQPQHF
J gene: TRBJ2-1; CDR3 length: 14; clone size: few; D gene: NA; V gene: TRBV3-1; CDR3 DNA: TGTGCCAGCAGCCAAGCCCGGGTCTACAATGAGCAGTTCTTC; CDR3 protein: CASSQARVYNEQFF
J gene: TRBJ1-2; CDR3 length: 16; clone size: few; D gene: TRBD1; V gene: TRBV6-5; CDR3 DNA: TGTGCCAGCAGTTACTCCGGGCGGAGGGGGCGCATGAGCTACACCTTC; CDR3 protein: CASSYSGRRGRMSYTF